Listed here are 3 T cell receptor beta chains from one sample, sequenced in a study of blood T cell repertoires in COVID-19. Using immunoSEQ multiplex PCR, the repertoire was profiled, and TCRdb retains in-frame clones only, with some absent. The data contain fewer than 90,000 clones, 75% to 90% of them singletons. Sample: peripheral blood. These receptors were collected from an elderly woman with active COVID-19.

The CDR3 sequence: CASSERLGTDTQYF. As DNA, the CDR3 is TGTGCCAGCAGCGAGAGGTTGGGCACAGATACGCAGTATTTT. This chain connects TRBV9 to TRBJ2-3; D is unresolved. In germline, CDR1 is SGDLS, CDR2 YYNGEE. The CDR3 consists of 14 residues. The germline V and J ends were trimmed by 3 bases and 1 base, with 9 bases remaining between them.

CDR3 sequence: CASRGYKREGGDTQYF. The DNA of the CDR3 is TGCGCCAGCAGGGGGTACAAGCGGGAGGGGGGAGATACGCAGTATTTT. This sequence joins TRBV10-2 and TRBJ2-3; 10 bases fit TRBD2. There are 16 residues in the CDR3. From germline, CDR1 is WSHSY and CDR2 SAAADI. After removal of 6 bases from V and 5 bases from J, the junction contained 11 bases not matched to a gene.

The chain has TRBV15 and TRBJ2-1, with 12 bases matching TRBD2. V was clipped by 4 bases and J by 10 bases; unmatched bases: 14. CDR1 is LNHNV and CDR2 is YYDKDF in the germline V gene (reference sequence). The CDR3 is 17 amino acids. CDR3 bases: TGTGCCACCAGCACCCCCCCTAGCGGGAGGGAGGGAAAGGAGCAGTTCTTC. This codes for CATSTPPSGREGKEQFF. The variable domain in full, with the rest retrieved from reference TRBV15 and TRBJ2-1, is DAMVIQNPRYQVTQFGKPVTLSCSQTLNHNVMYWYQQKSSQAPKLLFHYYDKDFNNEADTPDNFQSRRPNTSFCFLDIRSPGLGDTAMYLCATSTPPSGREGKEQFFGPGTRLTVL.